This T cell receptor beta chain was recorded in a study of T cell repertoires in cytomegalovirus infection. Overall study findings and caveats: HLA-C-restricted CMV-specific TCR beta clonotypes were dominant in the ex vivo response.

TCRdb called the reads again in MiXCR, with one record for every CDR3 protein. Here the sample spans around 280,000 distinct CDR3 sequences, roughly a tenth being singletons. This clonotype showed up many times. As yet, its antigen is unknown. The CDR3 spans 16 residues. CDR1 and CDR2 (germline): DFQATT, SNEGSKA (reference sequence). With 5 bases removed from V and 8 bases from J, the gap between germline ends came to 25 bases. The sequence derives from a human donor in good health (CMV status not recorded). Some clones in this sample may be carry-over from other donors' samples. Sequencing was carried out using PBMCs. V usage is TRBV20-1 and J usage is TRBJ2-1, with D perhaps being TRBD1 or TRBD2 (6 bases each). CDR3 protein: CSAQRSTGAPADEQFF. The CDR3 DNA reads as TGCAGTGCTCAACGATCGACGGGGGCCCCGGCGGATGAGCAGTTCTTC.